These 27 T cell receptor beta chains were all obtained from the same sample, sequenced in a study of CD8 T cell repertoires and HIV-1 epitope variants. The assay was immunoSEQ multiplex PCR, and TCRdb's table has in-frame clones only and misses some. The sample lists 5,500 to 7,000 clones; roughly 68% were seen once. Which antigens these TCRs recognize remains unknown. Sequencing was performed on cultured CD8+ T cells derived from PBMCs. These TCRs come from a male donor with HIV.

This chain connects TRBV5-1 to TRBJ2-5; maybe TRBD2 (6 bases). The CDR3 has 16 amino acids. Germline V gene sequence: CDR1 SGHRS, CDR2 YFSETQ. Between the trimmed V and J ends, which lost 6 bases and 10 bases, there was a span of 28 bases. CDR3 in DNA: TGCGCCAGCACTGGGATAAATAGCGGCCCCCTTAAGGACCAGTACTTC. It yields the protein CASTGINSGPLKDQYF.

The chain carries TRBV6-4 and TRBJ2-1; 13 nucleotides align to TRBD2. Per the germline V gene, CDR1 is MRHNA and CDR2 is SNTAGT. The CDR3 is 15 residues long. The V gene end was trimmed by 3 bases and the J gene end by 8 bases; junction bases not matched to a gene: 4. In nucleotides, the CDR3 is TGTGCCAGCAGTGATACTAGCGGGGGGGCCGATGAGCAGTTCTTC. It is translated as CASSDTSGGADEQFF.

There are a few counts of this clone. V usage is TRBV13 and J usage is TRBJ1-5, with D unclear. The CDR3 is 12 residues long. Trimming removed 0 bases from V and 11 bases from J, with 8 bases in between. Germline V gives CDR1 PRHDT, CDR2 FYEKMQ (reference sequence). CDR3 sequence (DNA): TGTGCCAGCAGCTTAGGGTCCGGCACCCAGCATTTT. It codes for CASSLGSGTQHF. Full variable domain (missing parts from reference TRBV13 and TRBJ1-5): AAGVIQSPRHLIKEKRETATLKCYPIPRHDTVYWYQQGPGQDPQFLISFYEKMQSDKGSIPDRFSAQQFSDYHSELNMSSLELGDSALYFCASSLGSGTQHFGDGTRLSIL.

J is TRBJ1-1 and V is TRBV7-9, with TRBD1 identical over 7 bases. This CDR3 is 15 amino acids long. CDR1 and CDR2 (germline): SEHNR, FQNEAQ (reference sequence). With V trimmed by 0 bases and J by 6 bases, 7 bases remained unmatched. The CDR3 protein is CASSLATGAWAEAFF. CDR3 in DNA: TGTGCCAGCAGCTTAGCAACAGGGGCCTGGGCTGAAGCTTTCTTT.

This clone has a handful of counts. The chain has TRBV5-1 and TRBJ1-1; 9 bases line up with TRBD1. Germline V gene lookup returns CDR1 SGHRS and CDR2 YFSETQ. This CDR3 region has 14 residues. J lost 3 bases, V lost 1 base, and 1 base had no gene match. The CDR3 reads CASSLTGGDTEAFF. Here the CDR3 DNA reads TGCGCCAGCAGCTTGACAGGGGGCGACACTGAAGCTTTCTTT.

This clone was detected only a few times. The chain combines TRBV27 with TRBJ1-1; D is perhaps TRBD1 (5 bases). Between the trimmed V and J ends, which lost 2 bases and 6 bases, there was a span of 7 bases. The CDR3 totals 12 residues. Looked up from germline, CDR1 is MNHEY and CDR2 is SMNVEV (reference sequence). The DNA for the CDR3 is TGTGCCAGCAGTTTAGGGGGGGCTGAAGCTTTCTTT. Its translation is CASSLGGAEAFF.

This clone was seen just once. The chain carries TRBV6-5 and TRBJ1-3; 9 bases agree with TRBD1. The V and J ends lost 8 bases and 4 bases, in that order; junction bases with no gene match: 6. The CDR3 is made up of 14 amino acids. The germline V gene encodes CDR1 MNHEY and CDR2 SVGAGI. In DNA, the CDR3 is TGTGCCAGCCGGGACAGGGTCCTCGGAAACACCATATATTTT. Translation gives CASRDRVLGNTIYF.

V usage is TRBV23-1 and J usage is TRBJ2-5, with 7 bases lining up with TRBD1. TRBV23-1 qualifies as an ORF whose function is uncertain. The CDR3 contains 15 residues. V trimming: 6 bases; J trimming: 5 bases; junction bases outside the gene matches: 12. The CDR3 DNA reads as TGCGCCAGCAGCCAAAAAGACAGGGTGGGTGAGACCCAGTACTTC. Amino acids: CASSQKDRVGETQYF.

A few counts support this clone. The genes are TRBV6-6 and TRBJ2-7, with D unclear. The CDR3 covers 14 residues. Germline assignment: CDR1 MNHNY and CDR2 SVGAGI (reference sequence). V lost 3 bases to trimming and J lost 2 bases, with 11 bases between them. This CDR3 is CASSYSGPTYEQYF. DNA of the CDR3: TGTGCCAGCAGTTATTCCGGGCCCACCTACGAGCAGTACTTC.

Note on this clone: The junction shows a germline mismatch at one end, possibly a read error. CDR3 amino acids: CASSDRESLNEQFF. DNA for the CDR3: TGCGCCAGCTCGGACAGGGAATCCCTAAATGAGCAGTTCTTC. The chain uses TRBV6-5 and TRBJ2-1, with 8 bases matching TRBD1. CDR3 length: 14 residues. Germline V CDR1 and CDR2: MNHEY, SVGAGI.

The chain has TRBV9 and TRBJ1-1, with TRBD1 matching 7 bases. The V segment lost 0 bases and the J segment 4 bases; nucleotides outside the gene matches: 3. Germline V CDR1 and CDR2: SGDLS, YYNGEE. The length of the CDR3 is 14 residues. In nucleotides, the CDR3 is TGTGCCAGCAGCGTAGGACAGGGTTTCACTGAAGCTTTCTTT. Translated: CASSVGQGFTEAFF.

The chain combines TRBV28 with TRBJ2-4; D call uncertain. V was shortened by 5 bases and J by 8 bases, with 16 bases between the two germline ends. This CDR3 is 14 amino acids long. The germline V gene encodes CDR1 MDHEN and CDR2 SYDVKM. CDR3 loop: CASSPRADGDIQYF. As DNA, the CDR3 is TGTGCCAGCAGTCCTAGGGCAGATGGAGACATTCAGTACTTC.

This clone was seen more than once but under ten times. This chain joins TRBV2 and TRBJ1-2; TRBD1 might be the D (6 bases). Germline V lookup: CDR1 SNHLY, CDR2 FYNNEI. The V and J ends lost 4 bases and 8 bases respectively, with 14 bases between them. CDR3 size: 13 residues. CDR3 coding DNA: TGTGCCAGCAGTGCCTGGGGGACAAGCGGCTACACCTTC. This codes for CASSAWGTSGYTF.

This chain joins TRBV5-1 and TRBJ2-5; D is uncertain. The germline V and J ends were trimmed by 4 bases and 1 base, with 5 bases remaining between them. This CDR3 is built from 12 residues. From germline, CDR1 is SGHRS and CDR2 YFSETQ. CDR3 nucleotides: TGCGCCAGCAGCGAGACCCAAGAGACCCAGTACTTC. This translates into CASSETQETQYF.

This sequence joins TRBV30 and TRBJ1-6, with D perhaps TRBD1 (6 bases). The CDR3 is 14 amino acids. V lost 4 bases, J lost 7 bases, and 14 bases lay in between. Germline CDR1 is GTSNPN and CDR2 is SVGIG (reference sequence). The CDR3 DNA reads TGTGCCTGGACCTGGTCAGGGGCCAATTCACCCCTCCACTTT. Translating it yields CAWTWSGANSPLHF.

This clone was observed a handful of times. The chain joins TRBV19 to TRBJ2-1; D unclear. CDR1 is LNHDA and CDR2 is SQIVND in the germline V gene (reference sequence). V shed 1 base and J shed 6 bases, with 1 base lying between them. The CDR3 contains 11 residues. The CDR3 sequence is CASSIGNEQFF. Here the CDR3 DNA reads TGTGCCAGTAGTATAGGCAATGAGCAGTTCTTC.

The table lists this clone with a few counts. The CDR3 coding sequence is TGTGCCAGCAGCTTGGTGCAGGCCAATGAGCAGTTCTTC. It codes for CASSLVQANEQFF. The V and J genes are TRBV5-6 and TRBJ2-1; D uncertain. CDR3 size: 13 residues. Looked up from germline, CDR1 is SGHDT and CDR2 is YYEEEE. Trimming stripped 0 bases from V and 6 bases from J, with 7 bases between.

The genes are TRBV7-9 and TRBJ2-7; weak D call: TRBD1 (5 bases). V was pared by 5 bases and J by 7 bases, with 18 bases between. There are 14 residues in the CDR3. Germline loops: CDR1 SEHNR, CDR2 FQNEAQ (reference sequence). The CDR3: CASSQPNRTWEQYF. In DNA form, the CDR3 reads TGTGCCAGCAGCCAACCCAACAGGACCTGGGAGCAGTACTTC.

In nucleotides, the CDR3 is TGCGCCAGCAGCCAAGAACAGGAAAAACTGTTTTTT. Translated, it gives CASSQEQEKLFF. The chain is built from TRBV4-3 and TRBJ1-4; D is uncertain. This CDR3 is 12 amino acids long. Trimming stripped 0 bases from V and 8 bases from J, with 4 bases between. Germline values: CDR1 LGHNA, CDR2 YSLEER.

This clone was seen more than once but under ten times. The CDR3 bases are TGTGCCAGCAGCTTACAGGGGGCCTACGAGCAGTACTTC. Translating gives CASSLQGAYEQYF. The V call is TRBV11-1, the J call TRBJ2-7, with TRBD1 identical over 7 bases. V lost 2 bases to trimming and J lost 2 bases; unmatched junction nucleotides: 0. Germline assignment: CDR1 SGHAT and CDR2 FQDESV (reference sequence). This CDR3 has 13 amino acids.

The J gene is TRBJ2-2, the V gene TRBV7-7; 10 bases are shared with TRBD2. The CDR3 runs to 17 residues. V shed 0 bases and J 4 bases; nucleotides not matched to a gene: 5. Germline-derived CDR1 and CDR2 are SSHAT and FNYEAQ (reference sequence). CDR3 nucleotide sequence: TGTGCCAGCAGCTTAGCGAGTAGCGGGGGGCCCACCGGGGAGCTGTTTTTT. Amino acids: CASSLASSGGPTGELFF.

The chain recombines TRBV11-2 with TRBJ1-1; 9 positions match TRBD1. This CDR3 is built from 13 residues. Germline CDR1 is SGHAT and CDR2 is FQNNGV. V was pared by 6 bases and J by 8 bases, with 7 bases of the junction left unmatched. This CDR3 is CASSLTGGREAFF. The CDR3 nucleotides read TGTGCCAGCAGTCTTACAGGGGGCAGAGAAGCTTTCTTT.

The table lists this clone with a count of one. One junction end disagrees with the germline gene, perhaps due to a read error. V and J are TRBV28 and TRBJ2-7; D possibly matches TRBD1 or TRBD2 (5 bases each). Germline CDR1 MDHEN, CDR2 SYDVKM. CDR3 length equals 12 residues. The CDR3 DNA is TGCGCTGTTGGGGGTTCTTCCTACGAGCAGTACTTC. Its protein product is CAVGGSSYEQYF.

This CDR3 reads CASSEGGEQFF. The DNA of the CDR3 is TGTGCCAGCAGTGAGGGGGGTGAGCAGTTCTTC. The rearrangement links TRBV6-5 to TRBJ2-1; the D gene could be TRBD1 or TRBD2 (6 bases each). V was pared by 5 bases and J by 9 bases, with 8 bases between. This CDR3 region has 11 residues. CDR1 MNHEY and CDR2 SVGAGI come from the germline V gene.

The rearrangement joins TRBV10-1 to TRBJ2-2; 8 bases match TRBD1. V gave up 10 bases and J gave up 1 base; unmatched junction bases: 5. CDR3 size: 14 residues. Per germline, CDR1 WNHNN and CDR2 SYGVQD (reference sequence). The CDR3 sequence: CATEDRVNTGELFF. CDR3 sequence (DNA): TGCGCCACCGAGGACAGGGTGAACACCGGGGAGCTGTTTTTT.

The chain recombines TRBV27 with TRBJ1-6; D call uncertain. V lost 5 bases and J 3 bases, leaving 14 bases between the germline ends. There are 16 residues in the CDR3. Germline CDR1 and CDR2: MNHEY and SMNVEV (reference sequence). This chain's CDR3 is CASSTSAGNYNSPLHF. The CDR3 DNA reads as TGTGCCAGCAGTACCTCGGCGGGGAACTATAATTCACCCCTCCACTTT.

This chain links TRBV5-1 with TRBJ1-2; D remains ambiguous. The CDR3 covers 15 residues. The germline CDR1 and CDR2 sequences are SGHRS and YFSETQ. Trimming shortened V by 7 bases and J by 1 base, and 17 bases separated the two germline ends. CDR3 nucleotides: TGCGCCAGCGAAGAGGGAATTCCTGATAACTATGGCTACACCTTC. It codes for CASEEGIPDNYGYTF.